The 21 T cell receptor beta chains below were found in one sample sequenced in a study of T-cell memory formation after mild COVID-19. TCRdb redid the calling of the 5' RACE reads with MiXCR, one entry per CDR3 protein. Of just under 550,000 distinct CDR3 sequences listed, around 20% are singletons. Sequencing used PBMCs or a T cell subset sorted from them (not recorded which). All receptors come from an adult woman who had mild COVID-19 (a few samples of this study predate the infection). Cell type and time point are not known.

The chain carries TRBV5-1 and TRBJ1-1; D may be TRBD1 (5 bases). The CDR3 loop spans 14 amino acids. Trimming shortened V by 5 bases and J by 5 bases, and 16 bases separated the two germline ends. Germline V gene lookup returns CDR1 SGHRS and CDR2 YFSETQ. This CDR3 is CASSQQDPGTEAFF. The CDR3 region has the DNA TGCGCCAGCAGTCAACAGGATCCGGGGACTGAAGCTTTCTTT. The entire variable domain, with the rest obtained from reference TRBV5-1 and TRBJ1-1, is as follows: KAGVTQTPRYLIKTRGQQVTLSCSPISGHRSVSWYQQTPGQGLQFLFEYFSETQRNKGNFPGRFSGRQFSNSRSEMNVSTLELGDSALYLCASSQQDPGTEAFFGQGTRLTVV.

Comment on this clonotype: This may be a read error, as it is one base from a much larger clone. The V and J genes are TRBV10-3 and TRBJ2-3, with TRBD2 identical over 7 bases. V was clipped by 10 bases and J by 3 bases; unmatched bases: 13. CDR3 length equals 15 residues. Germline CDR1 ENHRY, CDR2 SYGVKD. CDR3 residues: CATRGEAVGTDTQYF. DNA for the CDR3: TGTGCCACCCGGGGGGAGGCTGTCGGGACAGATACGCAGTATTTT.

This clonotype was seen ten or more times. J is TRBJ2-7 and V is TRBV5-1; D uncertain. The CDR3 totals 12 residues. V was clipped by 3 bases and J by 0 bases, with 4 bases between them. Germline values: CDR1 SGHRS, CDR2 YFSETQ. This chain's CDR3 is CASSSTSYEQYF. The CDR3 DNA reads TGCGCCAGCAGCTCTACCTCCTACGAGCAGTACTTC. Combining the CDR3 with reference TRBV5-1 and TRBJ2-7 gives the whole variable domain KAGVTQTPRYLIKTRGQQVTLSCSPISGHRSVSWYQQTPGQGLQFLFEYFSETQRNKGNFPGRFSGRQFSNSRSEMNVSTLELGDSALYLCASSSTSYEQYFGPGTRLTVT.

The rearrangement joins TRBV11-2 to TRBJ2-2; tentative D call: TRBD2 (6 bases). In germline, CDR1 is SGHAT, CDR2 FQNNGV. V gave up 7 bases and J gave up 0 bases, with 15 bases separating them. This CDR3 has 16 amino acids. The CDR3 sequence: CASTLGLASNTGELFF. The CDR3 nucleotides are TGTGCCAGCACGCTCGGGCTAGCGTCGAACACCGGGGAGCTGTTTTTT. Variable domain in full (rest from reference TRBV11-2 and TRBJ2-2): EAGVAQSPRYKIIEKRQSVAFWCNPISGHATLYWYQQILGQGPKLLIQFQNNGVVDDSQLPKDRFSAERLKGVDSTLKIQPAKLEDSAVYLCASTLGLASNTGELFFGEGSRLTVL.

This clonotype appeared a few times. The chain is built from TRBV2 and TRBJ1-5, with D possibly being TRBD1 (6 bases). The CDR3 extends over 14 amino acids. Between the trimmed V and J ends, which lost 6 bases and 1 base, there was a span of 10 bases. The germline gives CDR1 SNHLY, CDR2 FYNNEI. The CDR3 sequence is CASREDRSNQPQHF. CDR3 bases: TGTGCCAGCAGGGAGGACAGAAGCAATCAGCCCCAGCATTTT.

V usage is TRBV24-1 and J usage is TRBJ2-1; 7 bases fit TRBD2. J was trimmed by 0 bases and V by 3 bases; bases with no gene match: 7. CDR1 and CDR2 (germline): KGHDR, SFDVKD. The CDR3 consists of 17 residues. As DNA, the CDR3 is TGTGCCACCAGTGATGCTCCCGGGAGGAGCTCCTACAATGAGCAGTTCTTC. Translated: CATSDAPGRSSYNEQFF.

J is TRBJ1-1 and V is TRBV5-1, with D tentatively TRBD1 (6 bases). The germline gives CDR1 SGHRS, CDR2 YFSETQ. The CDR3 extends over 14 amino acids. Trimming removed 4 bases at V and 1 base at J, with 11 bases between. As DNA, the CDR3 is TGCGCCAGCAGCCAGGGACACCAGAACACTGAAGCTTTCTTT. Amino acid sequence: CASSQGHQNTEAFF.

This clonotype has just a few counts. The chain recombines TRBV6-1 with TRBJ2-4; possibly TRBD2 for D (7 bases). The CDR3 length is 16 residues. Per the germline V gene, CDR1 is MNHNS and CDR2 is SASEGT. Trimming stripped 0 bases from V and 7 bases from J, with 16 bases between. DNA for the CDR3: TGTGCCAGCAGTGAAGCGGGCGGTGGGAGGGGGAACATTCAGTACTTC. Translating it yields CASSEAGGGRGNIQYF.

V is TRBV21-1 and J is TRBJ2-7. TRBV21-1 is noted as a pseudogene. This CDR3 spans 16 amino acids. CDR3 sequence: CASSKSGYRIPYEQYF. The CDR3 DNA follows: TGTGCCAGCAGCAAATCGGGCTACCGAATACCCTACGAGCAGTACTTC.

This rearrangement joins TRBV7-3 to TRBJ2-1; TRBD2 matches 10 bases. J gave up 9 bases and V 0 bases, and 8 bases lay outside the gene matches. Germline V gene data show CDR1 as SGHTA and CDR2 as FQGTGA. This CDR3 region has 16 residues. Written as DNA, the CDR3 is TGTGCCAGCAGCTTAACGCCAGCGGGAGGGCCTAGTGAGCAGTTCTTC. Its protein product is CASSLTPAGGPSEQFF.

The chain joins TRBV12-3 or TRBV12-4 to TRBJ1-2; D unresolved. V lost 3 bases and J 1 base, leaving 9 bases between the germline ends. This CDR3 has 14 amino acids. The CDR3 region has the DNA TGTGCCAGCAGTTTGGTCCCAAGTAACTATGGCTACACCTTC. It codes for CASSLVPSNYGYTF.

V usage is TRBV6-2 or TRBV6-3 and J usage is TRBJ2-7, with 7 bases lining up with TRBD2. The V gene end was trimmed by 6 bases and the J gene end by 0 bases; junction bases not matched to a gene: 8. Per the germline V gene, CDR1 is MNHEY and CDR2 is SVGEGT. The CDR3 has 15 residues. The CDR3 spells CASSAWGGSSYEQYF. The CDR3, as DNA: TGTGCCAGCAGCGCGTGGGGGGGTTCCTCCTACGAGCAGTACTTC.

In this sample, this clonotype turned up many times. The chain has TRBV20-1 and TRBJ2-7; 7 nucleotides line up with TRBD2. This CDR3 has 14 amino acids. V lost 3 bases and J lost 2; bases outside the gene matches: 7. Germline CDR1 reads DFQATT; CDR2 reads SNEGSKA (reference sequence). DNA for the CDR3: TGCAGTGCTAGCTGGGCGGGAGCCACCTACGAGCAGTACTTC. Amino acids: CSASWAGATYEQYF.

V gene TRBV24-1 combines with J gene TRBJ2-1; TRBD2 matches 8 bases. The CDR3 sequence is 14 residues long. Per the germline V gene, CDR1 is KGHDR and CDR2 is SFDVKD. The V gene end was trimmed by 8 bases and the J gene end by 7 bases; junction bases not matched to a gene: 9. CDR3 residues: CATKGPERENEQFF. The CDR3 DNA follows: TGTGCCACCAAAGGCCCTGAGCGGGAGAATGAGCAGTTCTTC.

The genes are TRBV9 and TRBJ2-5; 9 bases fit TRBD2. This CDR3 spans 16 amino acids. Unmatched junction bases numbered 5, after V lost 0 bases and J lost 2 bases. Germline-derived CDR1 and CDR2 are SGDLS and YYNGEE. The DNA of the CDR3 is TGTGCCAGCAGCGTAGGTGGCGGGGGGGTACAAGAGACCCAGTACTTC. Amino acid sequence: CASSVGGGGVQETQYF.

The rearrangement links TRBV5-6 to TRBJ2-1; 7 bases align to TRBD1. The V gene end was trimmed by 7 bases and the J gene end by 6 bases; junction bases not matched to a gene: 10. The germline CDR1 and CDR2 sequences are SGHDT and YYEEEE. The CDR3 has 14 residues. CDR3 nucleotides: TGTGCCAGCTCCCCAAGTGGGACAGTCAATGAGCAGTTCTTC. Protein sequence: CASSPSGTVNEQFF.

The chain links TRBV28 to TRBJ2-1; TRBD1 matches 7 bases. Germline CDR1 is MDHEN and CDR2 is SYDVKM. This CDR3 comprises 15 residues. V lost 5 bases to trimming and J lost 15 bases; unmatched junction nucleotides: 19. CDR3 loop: CASSPIPGQSFVLFF. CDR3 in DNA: TGTGCCAGCAGTCCCATCCCGGGACAGTCGTTCGTCCTGTTCTTC.

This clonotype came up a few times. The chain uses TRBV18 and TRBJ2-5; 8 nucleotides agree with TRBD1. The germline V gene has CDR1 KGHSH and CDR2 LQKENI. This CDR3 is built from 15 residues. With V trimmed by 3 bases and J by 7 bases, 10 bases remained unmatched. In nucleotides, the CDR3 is TGTGCCAGCTCACCCGGGACAGGCCGCACAGGGACCCAGTACTTC. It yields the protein CASSPGTGRTGTQYF.

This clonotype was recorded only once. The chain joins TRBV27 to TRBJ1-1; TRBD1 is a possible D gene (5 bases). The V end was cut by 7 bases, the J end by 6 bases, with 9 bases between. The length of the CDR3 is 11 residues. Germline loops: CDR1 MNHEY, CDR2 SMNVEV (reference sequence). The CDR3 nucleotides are TGTGCCAGCACCCGGGACCCTGAAGCTTTCTTT. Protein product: CASTRDPEAFF.

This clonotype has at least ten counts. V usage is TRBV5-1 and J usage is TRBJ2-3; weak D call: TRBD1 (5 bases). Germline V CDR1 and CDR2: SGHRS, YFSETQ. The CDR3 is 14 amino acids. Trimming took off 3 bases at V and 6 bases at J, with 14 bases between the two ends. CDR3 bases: TGCGCCAGCAGCTCCGGACAAGGATGGGATACGCAGTATTTT. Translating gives CASSSGQGWDTQYF.

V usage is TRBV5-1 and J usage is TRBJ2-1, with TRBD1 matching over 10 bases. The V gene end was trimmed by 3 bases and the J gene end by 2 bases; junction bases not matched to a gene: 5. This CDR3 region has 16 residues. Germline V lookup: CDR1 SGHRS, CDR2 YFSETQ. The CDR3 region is CASSYTGTGAYNEQFF. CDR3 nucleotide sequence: TGCGCCAGCAGCTACACAGGGACAGGGGCCTACAATGAGCAGTTCTTC.